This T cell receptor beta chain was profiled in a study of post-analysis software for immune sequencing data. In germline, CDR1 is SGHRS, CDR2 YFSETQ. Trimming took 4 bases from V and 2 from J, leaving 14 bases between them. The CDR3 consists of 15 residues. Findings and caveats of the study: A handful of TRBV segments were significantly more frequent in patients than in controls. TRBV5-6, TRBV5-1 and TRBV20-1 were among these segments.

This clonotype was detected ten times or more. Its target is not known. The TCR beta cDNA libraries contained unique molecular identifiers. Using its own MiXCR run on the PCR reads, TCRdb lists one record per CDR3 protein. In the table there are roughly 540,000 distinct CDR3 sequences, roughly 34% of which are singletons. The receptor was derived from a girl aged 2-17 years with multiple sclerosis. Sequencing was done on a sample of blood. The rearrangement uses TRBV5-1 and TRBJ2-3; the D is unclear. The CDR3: CASSPEWLSTDTQYF. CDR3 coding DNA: TGCGCCAGCAGCCCCGAATGGTTGTCCACAGATACGCAGTATTTT.